This entry describes one T cell receptor beta chain. This entry is derived from a study of tumor-infiltrating lymphocytes in localized non-small cell lung cancer. This table comes from immunoSEQ multiplex PCR, and its TCRdb copy is limited to in-frame clones, with some not included. The sample lists more than 9,500 clones; over 80% were seen once. This clonotype was obtained from a human donor with non-small cell lung cancer. What was sequenced was lung tumor tissue.

In DNA, the CDR3 is TGTGCCAGCTCACCAGACAGGACAAGCTCCTATAATTCACCCCTCCACTTT. Its translation: CASSPDRTSSYNSPLHF. This chain links TRBV18 with TRBJ1-6, with a weak D call TRBD1 (6 bases). The CDR3 is 17 residues long. Deletions cut 2 bases from V and 0 bases from J, with 11 bases between. CDR1 KGHSH and CDR2 LQKENI come from the germline V gene.